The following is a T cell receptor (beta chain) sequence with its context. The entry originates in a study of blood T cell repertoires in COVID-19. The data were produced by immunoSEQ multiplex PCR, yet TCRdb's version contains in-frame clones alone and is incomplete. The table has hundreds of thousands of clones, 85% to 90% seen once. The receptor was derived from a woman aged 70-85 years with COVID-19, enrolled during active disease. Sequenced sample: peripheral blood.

As DNA, the CDR3 is TGTGCCAGCAGCTTAGCGACAGGGAACACAGATACGCAGTATTTT. Translating gives CASSLATGNTDTQYF. This chain uses TRBV7-2 with TRBJ2-3, with 7 bases identical to TRBD1. Germline CDR1 SGHTA, CDR2 FQGNSA. The CDR3 extends over 15 amino acids. The junction had 2 bases not matched to a gene; V was cut back by 0 bases and J by 2 bases.